These T cell receptor beta chains were read from a single sample in a study of neurological immune-mediated disorders. TCRdb fed the 5' RACE reads into MiXCR, producing one record per CDR3 protein. The repertoire has over 60,000 distinct CDR3 sequences, 4% to 6% of them found once; the top ten carry over 2.5%. The sequenced sample consisted of PBMCs. These receptors were obtained from a woman aged 25-40 years with multiple sclerosis. Each CDR3 is given with its conserved first and last residue. A D gene is named only where the DNA matches it firmly. Where a row states a size, it is once, few, many or the class of an expanded clone; other rows omit it.

d_gene	abundance	v_gene	j_gene	CDR3nt	CDR3aa
NA	many	TRBV7-2	TRBJ1-1	TGTGCCAGCAGCCGGGAGGGAGGGAACACTGAAGCTTTCTTT	CASSREGGNTEAFF
NA	many	TRBV20-1	TRBJ1-2	TGCAGTGCCAAGGGGGGTTGGGGCTACACCTTC	CSAKGGWGYTF
TRBD1	few	TRBV6-1	TRBJ1-6	TGTGCCAGCAGTGTGGACAGGGGGCAGACACCCCTCAACTTT	CASSVDRGQTPLNF
NA	many	TRBV6-6	TRBJ1-2	TGTGCCAGCACCGGGACACGTCAGGTCTATGGCTACACCTTC	CASTGTRQVYGYTF
NA	few	TRBV12-3/TRBV12-4	TRBJ2-3	TGTGCCAGCAGTCCCACCCAGGGTACGCAGTATTTT	CASSPTQGTQYF
TRBD1	many	TRBV10-3	TRBJ1-2	TGTGCCATCAGTGATGCTCTCAGGGACAGGGACCCGGCGAACTATGGCTACACCTTC	CAISDALRDRDPANYGYTF
TRBD2	many	TRBV5-1	TRBJ2-7	TGCGCCAGCAGGACTAGCGGGGGCTACGAGCAGTACTTC	CASRTSGGYEQYF
TRBD2	few	TRBV7-8	TRBJ2-5	TGTGCCAGCAGCTTAGGAAGCGGGGGCCCGCAAGAGACCCAGTACTTC	CASSLGSGGPQETQYF
NA	many	TRBV20-1	TRBJ2-5	TGCAGTGCTAGCTCAAGCTCACGGGGGACCCAGTACTTC	CSASSSSRGTQYF
TRBD1	many	TRBV7-9	TRBJ2-7	TGTGCCAGCAGCGCCCCAGCCGGGACAGGGGACCCGGAGGGTATCGAGCAGTACTTC	CASSAPAGTGDPEGIEQYF
TRBD1	few	TRBV12-3/TRBV12-4	TRBJ1-1	TGTGCCAGCAGCCAGGGGGGCATGAACACTGAAGCTTTCTTT	CASSQGGMNTEAFF
TRBD2	many	TRBV7-9	TRBJ2-7	TGTGCCAGCAGCTTTATCCGCGGGGGGACCAACTACGAGCAGTACTTC	CASSFIRGGTNYEQYF
NA	many	TRBV12-3/TRBV12-4	TRBJ2-3	TGTGCCAGCAAACTCGATAGCGGTTTACCAGATACGCAGTATTTT	CASKLDSGLPDTQYF
NA	many	TRBV5-1	TRBJ2-1	TGCGCCAGCAGCTTGGGGACGGACAGACACAATGAGCAGTTCTTC	CASSLGTDRHNEQFF
TRBD2	NA	TRBV20-1	TRBJ2-1	TGCAGTGCTAGAGGCGGGACTAGCGGGGCCTCGGATGAGCAGTTCTTC	CSARGGTSGASDEQFF
NA	many	TRBV7-2	TRBJ1-6	TGTGCCAGCAGCCCCCCCGGGGGGAGGAATAATTCACCCCTCCACTTT	CASSPPGGRNNSPLHF
NA	many	TRBV5-8	TRBJ1-1	TGTGCCAGCAGCCGCAGGGGTTGGAACACTGAAGCTTTCTTT	CASSRRGWNTEAFF
NA	many	TRBV5-1	TRBJ1-5	TGCGCCAGCCGGGGGGGGGACGGCAATCAGCCCCAGAATTTT	CASRGGDGNQPQNF
NA	many	TRBV2	TRBJ2-3	TGTGCCAGCAGGACCCGGGATACGCAGTATTTT	CASRTRDTQYF
TRBD1	many	TRBV4-1	TRBJ1-4	TGCGCCAGCAGCAAGAGGGGGACAGTTAATGAAAAACTGTTTTTT	CASSKRGTVNEKLFF
NA	many	TRBV7-2	TRBJ2-5	TGTGCCAGCAGCTTAGCGCCCCTGGGCAGGGTGGAGACCCAGTACTTC	CASSLAPLGRVETQYF
TRBD1	many	TRBV12-3/TRBV12-4	TRBJ1-6	TGTGCCAGCAGGTTGGACAGGGGGTCCTCACCCCTCCACTTT	CASRLDRGSSPLHF
NA	few	TRBV4-1	TRBJ2-1	TGCGCCAGCAGCCGCGAAGTGGGAGGATACAATGAGCAGTTCTTC	CASSREVGGYNEQFF
NA	many	TRBV7-2	TRBJ1-5	TGTGCCAGCAGCTTATGGGGAAATAGCAATCAGCCCCAGCATTTT	CASSLWGNSNQPQHF
NA	many	TRBV20-1	TRBJ1-1	TGCAGTGCTAGAGAGTTTGGGGACACTGAAGCTTTCTTT	CSAREFGDTEAFF
NA	many	TRBV7-6	TRBJ2-5	TGTGCCAGCAGCTCTAGGGTCCAAGAGACCCAGTACTTC	CASSSRVQETQYF
TRBD1	many	TRBV5-1	TRBJ1-1	TGCGCCAGCAGCTTTAAAGGACAGGGGGCGAGGGACACTGAAGCTTTCTTT	CASSFKGQGARDTEAFF
NA	many	TRBV25-1	TRBJ1-1	TGTGCCAGCAGCTTGCCGTTCGGGCAAGCTTTCTTT	CASSLPFGQAFF
NA	many	TRBV29-1	TRBJ1-3	TGCAGCAGCCGAGCGGGAAACACCATATATTTT	CSSRAGNTIYF